These T cell receptor beta chains were read from a single sample in a study of T cell responses to AZD1222 COVID-19 vaccine. The table came from immunoSEQ multiplex PCR; TCRdb's copy has only in-frame clones and leaves some out. Of roughly 160,000 clones in the sample, 80% to 90% are singletons; the top ten hold around 6.9%. The starting material was peripheral blood, obtained on day 0 of AZD1222 vaccination. The origin of the receptors is an adult in good health. The CDR3 runs from the conserved cysteine through the conserved F or W. The D gene is left open where the match is weak.

d_gene	j_gene	v_gene	CDR3aa
-	TRBJ2-3	TRBV24-1	CATSDTDTQYF
-	TRBJ1-5	TRBV9	CASSVVQGSNQPQHF
-	TRBJ1-2	TRBV7-2	CASSLDRVYGYTF
-	TRBJ1-4	TRBV5-1	CASSADGSEKLFF
-	TRBJ2-3	TRBV25-1	CASSARTVTDTQYF
-	TRBJ2-7	TRBV4-2	CASSRGTESSYEQYF
-	TRBJ2-7	TRBV29-1	CSVGFRTYEQYF
-	TRBJ1-1	TRBV7-9	CASSFGVGDTEAFF
TRBD2	TRBJ2-7	TRBV6-5	CASSYSLAGTSYEQYF
-	TRBJ2-1	TRBV12-3/TRBV12-4	CASSFSGYNEQFF
-	TRBJ2-7	TRBV13	CASSLSGRGASYEQYF
-	TRBJ2-1	TRBV10-1	CASSESPAVGQFF
-	TRBJ1-3	TRBV9	CASSVDVRGARGSTIYF
-	TRBJ1-5	TRBV6-6	CASRGVSNQPQHF
-	TRBJ1-1	TRBV7-6	CASSLAVSGLRTEAFF
TRBD2	TRBJ2-5	TRBV24-1	CATSSAGGEETQYF
TRBD1	TRBJ1-2	TRBV19	CASSPAGTGGYGYTF
-	TRBJ1-1	TRBV3-1/TRBV3-2	CASSQPGWAF
-	TRBJ2-7	TRBV28	CASSGTRGQYF
-	TRBJ2-3	TRBV12-3/TRBV12-4	CASSPMGSDTQYF
-	TRBJ2-3	TRBV19	CASSQRTSTDTQYF
-	TRBJ2-1	TRBV27	CASRRALEYNEQFF
-	TRBJ2-3	TRBV7-3	CASSYDGATDTQYF
TRBD1	TRBJ2-7	TRBV4-2	CASSQGRDSSYEQYF
TRBD1	TRBJ1-5	TRBV5-1	CASSRGTGSGEPQHF
TRBD2	TRBJ2-7	TRBV6-5	CASSYGGLANEQYF
TRBD1	TRBJ2-5	TRBV9	CASSVEQGAVETQYF
-	TRBJ1-1	TRBV18	CASSPRDSANTEAFF